This is a list of T cell receptor beta chains from one sample in a study of CD8+CD57+ T cells in acquired aplastic anemia. TCRdb passed the reads through MiXCR, listing each CDR3 protein once. The sample carries approximately 380,000 distinct CDR3 sequences, around 68% recorded once. The material sequenced was sorted CD4+, CD8+, or CD8+CD57+ T cells (not recorded which) from PBMCs. These receptors originate from a human donor in good health, serving as a control. CDR3s leave out the opening cysteine and the closing phenylalanine or tryptophan. D genes are given only for firm matches.

>10|TRBV5-4|NA
ASSRLGETQY
>14|TRBV5-6|NA
ASSLGASGYNQPQH
>12|TRBV5-5|NA
ASSFYAENTEAF
>13|TRBV15|NA
ATSHRDNLPNEQF
>13|TRBV10-3|NA
ASSEPGANQETQY
>11|TRBV2|NA
ATSGMGTTAPY
>11|TRBV7-2|TRBD1
ASSLVRGMEAF
>13|TRBV7-2|NA
ASSHTQERNTEAF
>12|TRBV7-2|NA
ASSLQGAGQPQH
>12|TRBV11-2|NA
ANSQLSQYNEQF
>11|TRBV7-3|TRBD1
ASSRQGPSPLH
>11|TRBV9|NA
ASSQGPRNGQF
>11|TRBV20-1|NA
SATDLDVRTQY
>11|TRBV9|NA
ASSYRSSPPHH
>11|TRBV6-4|NA
ASSPKGNTEAF
>12|TRBV19|NA
ASRITREPYVLS
>13|TRBV7-9|NA
ASTVNPHLNTEAF
>11|TRBV12-3/TRBV12-4|NA
ASSFSGGQPQH
>10|TRBV30|NA
ASNPGPVEQY
>12|TRBV7-3|NA
ASSLDEGQPQQY
>12|TRBV6-4|TRBD2
ASSDSSGYNEQF
>10|TRBV20-1|NA
SASPRNSEQY
>13|TRBV2|NA
ASSPGRATNAQLF
>12|TRBV7-2|TRBD1
ASSPGTDYEQDF
>12|TRBV4-2|TRBD1
ASRTGTGSDTQY
>11|TRBV2|NA
ASSHRRGYGYT
>13|TRBV6-6|NA
ASSFLPGLYNEQF
>14|TRBV5-5|NA
ASSMGPGDRGEALH
>15|TRBV5-1|NA
ASSITGTGGGNTEAF
>13|TRBV7-7|NA
ASSQYIQETQYFF
>13|TRBV6-6|NA
ASSEGTDLYNVQF
>13|TRBV5-6|NA
ASSARSGVGNTIY
>14|TRBV27|TRBD1
ASSFRQGASNQPQH
>11|TRBV6-2/TRBV6-3|NA
ASSSVRNTEAF
>13|TRBV12-3/TRBV12-4|TRBD2
ASSSTAGQPYEQY
>14|TRBV5-1|TRBD2
ASSLVLAGGSGELF
>14|TRBV7-9|NA
ASSLAVGQETQDQY
>12|TRBV12-5|TRBD1
ASGLGQGRTDAF
>12|TRBV7-8|NA
ASSIRQKNTEAF
>15|TRBV7-6|NA
ASSLIMQGSGTGELF
>14|TRBV7-2|NA
ASSLLARDGYTFQY
>12|TRBV7-9|NA
ASSLVGDPPQHY